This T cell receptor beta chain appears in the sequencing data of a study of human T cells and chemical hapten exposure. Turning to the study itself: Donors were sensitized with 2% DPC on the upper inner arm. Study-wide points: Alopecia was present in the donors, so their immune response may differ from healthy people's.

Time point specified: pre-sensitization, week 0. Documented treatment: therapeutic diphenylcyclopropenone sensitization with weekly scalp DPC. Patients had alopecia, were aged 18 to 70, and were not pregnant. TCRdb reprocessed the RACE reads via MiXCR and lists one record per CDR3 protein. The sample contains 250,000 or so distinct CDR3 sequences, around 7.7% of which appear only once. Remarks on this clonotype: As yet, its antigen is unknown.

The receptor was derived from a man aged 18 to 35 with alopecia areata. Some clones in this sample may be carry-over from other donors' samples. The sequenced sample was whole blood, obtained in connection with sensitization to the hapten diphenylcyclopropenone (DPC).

The CDR3 DNA reads TGTGCCAGCAGACACCTGACAGGGACCAACTATGGCTACACCTTC. This sequence encodes CASRHLTGTNYGYTF. The chain is built from TRBV6-2 or TRBV6-3 and TRBJ1-2, with TRBD1 matching over 7 bases. The V segment lost 6 bases and the J segment 2 bases; nucleotides outside the gene matches: 9. Germline CDR1 and CDR2: MNHEY and SVGEGT. This CDR3 is built from 15 residues.